Following are 13 T cell receptor beta chains from one sample sequenced in a study of cytomegalovirus exposure and HLA in healthy donors. The primer mix had 60 Vbeta and 13 Jbeta primers. TCRdb's table, derived via immunoSEQ multiplex PCR, lists solely in-frame clones and lacks some. The table has approximately 140,000 clones, roughly 73% seen once; the top ten hold over 3%. Material: PBMCs. Receptor source: a man aged 35 to 55 in good health and CMV-seronegative.

The rearrangement links TRBV5-6 to TRBJ2-1, with TRBD2 matching 13 bases. The germline V gene has CDR1 SGHDT and CDR2 YYEEEE. V shed 1 base, J shed 8 bases, and the junction held 3 bases outside the gene matches. This CDR3 is built from 15 residues. CDR3 in amino acids: CASSLTSGGADEQFF. CDR3 coding DNA: TGTGCCAGCAGCTTGACTAGCGGGGGGGCAGATGAGCAGTTCTTC.

J is TRBJ1-1 and V is TRBV21-1. TRBV21-1 corresponds to a pseudogene. This CDR3 comprises 18 residues. The CDR3 loop is CASSTTRGILGQNTEAFF. CDR3 coding DNA: TGTGCCAGCAGCACTACTCGGGGAATTCTCGGTCAGAACACTGAAGCTTTCTTT.

This clone was observed a few times. CDR3: CASSRQTGVQKDGYTF. In DNA form, the CDR3 reads TGTGCCAGCAGCCGACAAACAGGGGTCCAAAAGGATGGCTACACCTTC. This chain connects TRBV7-2 to TRBJ1-2; 7 nucleotides line up with TRBD1. V lost 5 bases and J lost 6; bases outside the gene matches: 15. From germline, CDR1 is SGHTA and CDR2 FQGNSA. This CDR3 is 16 amino acids long.

This clone has just one count. The rearrangement uses TRBV27 and TRBJ1-6; 9 nucleotides agree with TRBD1. V gave up 2 bases and J gave up 9 bases; unmatched junction bases: 2. The CDR3 is 14 residues long. CDR1 and CDR2 (germline): MNHEY, SMNVEV (reference sequence). The CDR3 is CASSLLDRGSPLHF. The CDR3 region has the DNA TGTGCCAGCAGTTTACTGGACAGGGGTTCACCCCTCCACTTT.

This chain uses TRBV7-2 with TRBJ2-1, with 14 nucleotides matching TRBD2. The V segment lost 2 bases and the J segment 8 bases; nucleotides outside the gene matches: 8. The germline CDR1 and CDR2 sequences are SGHTA and FQGNSA. The CDR3 runs to 17 residues. The DNA for the CDR3 is TGTGCCAGCAGCTTAAGACTAGCGGGGGGGCTTGGTGATGAGCAGTTCTTC. Protein sequence: CASSLRLAGGLGDEQFF.

This chain joins TRBV5-6 and TRBJ1-1, with a tentative D call TRBD1 (5 bases). The length of the CDR3 is 13 residues. Germline lookup yields CDR1 SGHDT and CDR2 YYEEEE. V was pared by 0 bases and J by 5 bases, with 8 bases between. In nucleotides, the CDR3 is TGTGCCAGCAGCTTGGGTGGGGGGACTGAAGCTTTCTTT. Amino acid sequence: CASSLGGGTEAFF.

The rearrangement uses TRBV19 and TRBJ1-5; 7 positions agree with TRBD1. There are 15 residues in the CDR3. CDR1 and CDR2 (germline): LNHDA, SQIVND (reference sequence). The V segment lost 9 bases and the J segment 6 bases; nucleotides outside the gene matches: 14. CDR3 coding DNA: TGTGCCAGCAGAGACCGACAGGGTATAAGTCAGCCCCAGCATTTT. Its translation: CASRDRQGISQPQHF.

V usage is TRBV27 and J usage is TRBJ2-3; weak D call: TRBD2 (7 bases). Germline V gene data show CDR1 as MNHEY and CDR2 as SMNVEV (reference sequence). The germline V and J ends were trimmed by 5 bases and 1 base, with 22 bases remaining between them. The CDR3 spans 18 residues. Here the CDR3 reads CASSQAGRGGRGTDTQYF. The CDR3 DNA reads TGTGCCAGCAGTCAAGCGGGGCGCGGGGGCCGGGGCACAGATACGCAGTATTTT.

This CDR3 reads CASTGQPNFEKLFF. CDR3 sequence (DNA): TGTGCCAGCACGGGACAGCCAAATTTTGAAAAACTGTTTTTT. This chain connects TRBV2 to TRBJ1-4; 7 bases fit TRBD1. CDR1 is SNHLY and CDR2 is FYNNEI in the germline V gene. The J segment lost 7 bases and the V segment lost 7 bases, leaving 9 bases of the junction unmatched. The CDR3 loop spans 14 amino acids.

V gene TRBV29-1 combines with J gene TRBJ2-3; 9 positions match TRBD1. The CDR3 runs 15 residues. Looked up from germline, CDR1 is SQVTM and CDR2 is ANQGSEA. Germline trimming cut 4 bases from V and 4 bases from J; bases unmatched to any gene: 9. Here the CDR3 reads CSVGGTGWGADTQYF. The CDR3 nucleotides are TGCAGCGTTGGGGGGACAGGGTGGGGGGCAGATACGCAGTATTTT.

The chain uses TRBV5-1 and TRBJ1-2, with D perhaps TRBD1 (6 bases). Trimming pared 0 bases from V and 6 bases from J, leaving 9 bases between. The CDR3 runs to 13 residues. Germline values: CDR1 SGHRS, CDR2 YFSETQ. CDR3 coding DNA: TGCGCCAGCAGCTTGGAGGGACATGATGGCTACACCTTC. Residues: CASSLEGHDGYTF.

The rearrangement joins TRBV5-4 to TRBJ1-2, with D possibly matching TRBD1 (6 bases). V lost 4 bases and J 2 bases, leaving 12 bases between the germline ends. Germline V gene lookup returns CDR1 SGHNT and CDR2 YYREEE (reference sequence). The CDR3 covers 14 residues. The CDR3 loop is CASSPPDRNYGYTF. The CDR3 coding sequence is TGTGCCAGCAGCCCCCCGGACAGAAACTATGGCTACACCTTC.

The sample holds a few counts of this clone. The rearrangement joins TRBV30 to TRBJ1-2; TRBD1 matches at 9 bases. V lost 5 bases to trimming and J lost 8 bases; unmatched junction nucleotides: 6. CDR1 is GTSNPN, CDR2 SVGIG, per germline (reference sequence). The length of the CDR3 is 12 residues. The CDR3 sequence: CAWWGQGEGYTF. CDR3 nucleotides: TGTGCCTGGTGGGGACAGGGCGAGGGCTACACCTTC.